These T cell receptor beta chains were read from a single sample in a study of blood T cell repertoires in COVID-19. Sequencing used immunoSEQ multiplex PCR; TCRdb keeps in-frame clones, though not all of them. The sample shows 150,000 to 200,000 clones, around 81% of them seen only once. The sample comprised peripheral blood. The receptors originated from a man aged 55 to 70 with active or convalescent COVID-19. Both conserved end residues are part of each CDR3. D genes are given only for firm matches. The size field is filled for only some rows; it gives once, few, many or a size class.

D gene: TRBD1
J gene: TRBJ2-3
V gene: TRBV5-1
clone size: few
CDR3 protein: CASSYRQGAGTDTQYF
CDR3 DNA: TGCGCCAGCAGCTACAGACAGGGGGCTGGTACAGATACGCAGTATTTT

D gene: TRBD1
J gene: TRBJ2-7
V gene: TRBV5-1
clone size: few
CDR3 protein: CASSLMPGQLYEQYF
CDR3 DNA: TGCGCCAGCAGCTTGATGCCGGGACAGCTTTACGAGCAGTACTTC

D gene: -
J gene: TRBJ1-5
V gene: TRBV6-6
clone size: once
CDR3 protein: CASLAGMSNQPQHF
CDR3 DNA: TGTGCCAGCTTGGCAGGGATGAGCAATCAGCCCCAGCATTTT

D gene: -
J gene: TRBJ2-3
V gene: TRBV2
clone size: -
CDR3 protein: CASRTGWGTDTQYF
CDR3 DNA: TGTGCCAGCCGTACAGGGTGGGGGACAGATACGCAGTATTTT

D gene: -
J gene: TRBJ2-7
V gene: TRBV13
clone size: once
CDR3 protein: CASSPRLVSYEQYF
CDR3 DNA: TGTGCCAGCAGCCCACGACTGGTCTCCTACGAGCAGTACTTC

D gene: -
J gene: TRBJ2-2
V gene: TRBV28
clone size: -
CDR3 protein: CASTGPRNTGELFF
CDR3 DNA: TGTGCCAGCACAGGGCCCCGGAACACCGGGGAGCTGTTTTTT

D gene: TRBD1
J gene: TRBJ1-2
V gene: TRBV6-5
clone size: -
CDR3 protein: CASGRTGDYGYTF
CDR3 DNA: TGTGCCAGCGGTCGGACAGGAGACTATGGCTACACCTTC

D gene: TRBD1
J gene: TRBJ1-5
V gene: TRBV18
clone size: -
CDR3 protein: CASSLSTGNSNQPQHF
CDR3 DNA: TGTGCCAGCTCACTATCGACAGGGAATAGCAATCAGCCCCAGCATTTT

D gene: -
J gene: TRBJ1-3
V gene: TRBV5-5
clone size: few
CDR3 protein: CASSLDRAFSGNTIYF
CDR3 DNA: TGTGCCAGCAGCTTGGACAGGGCTTTCTCTGGAAACACCATATATTTT

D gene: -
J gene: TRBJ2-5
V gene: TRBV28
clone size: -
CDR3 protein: CASSLSAEKTQYF
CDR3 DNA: TGTGCCAGCAGTTTATCTGCCGAGAAGACCCAGTACTTC

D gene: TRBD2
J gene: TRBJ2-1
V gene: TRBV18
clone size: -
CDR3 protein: CASSLGLAGNNEQFF
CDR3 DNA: TGTGCCAGCTCCCTGGGACTAGCGGGTAACAATGAGCAGTTCTTC

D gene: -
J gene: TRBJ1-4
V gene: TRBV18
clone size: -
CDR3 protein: CASSAGLEEKLFF
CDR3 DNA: TGTGCCAGCTCAGCTGGACTTGAGGAAAAACTGTTTTTT

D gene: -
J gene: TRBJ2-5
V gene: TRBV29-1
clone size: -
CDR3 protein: CSVDRARETQYF
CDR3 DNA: TGCAGCGTTGACCGAGCACGGGAGACCCAGTACTTC